The T cell receptor beta chain under discussion was sequenced for a study of blood T cells in healthy people across ages. Then a second PCR, running roughly 7 to 11 cycles, was carried out with a sample-barcoded 5' primer and a J-beta primer mix. One entry per CDR3 protein results from TCRdb running MiXCR on the 5' RACE reads. The sample contains roughly 1,800,000 distinct CDR3 sequences, around half of which appear only once. This clonotype was counted a few times. What it binds is not known. Study observations and caveats: It was not known whether donors were CMV positive (a possible confounder of expanded clonotype changes). Considered underestimates were the diversity estimates obtained from one million T cells. TCR beta diversity, measured per million T cells, fell in a roughly linear way with age.

CDR1 is SGHTA and CDR2 is FQGNSA in the germline V gene. The CDR3 runs 16 residues. The sequenced sample was blood. The receptor was derived from a woman aged 40 to 50 in good health. The chain has TRBV7-2 and TRBJ2-7, with D perhaps being TRBD1 or TRBD2 (5 bases each). The last part of the DNA fits TRBJ2-4 better; the J call may be wrong. The CDR3 sequence: CASSFLRTGPKNIQYF. The DNA of the CDR3 is TGTGCCAGCAGCTTTTTACGGACGGGGCCCAAAAACATTCAGTACTTC.